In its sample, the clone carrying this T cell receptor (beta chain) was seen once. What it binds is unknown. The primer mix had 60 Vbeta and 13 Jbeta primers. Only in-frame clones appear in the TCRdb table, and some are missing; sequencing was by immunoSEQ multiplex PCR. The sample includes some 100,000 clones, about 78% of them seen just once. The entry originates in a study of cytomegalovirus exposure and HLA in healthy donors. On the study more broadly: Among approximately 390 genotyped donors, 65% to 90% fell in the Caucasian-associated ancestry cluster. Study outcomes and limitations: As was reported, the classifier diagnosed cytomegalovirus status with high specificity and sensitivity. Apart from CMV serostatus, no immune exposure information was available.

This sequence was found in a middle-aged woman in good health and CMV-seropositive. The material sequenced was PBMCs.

Here the CDR3 DNA reads TGTGCTCATAAAGAGCCTGCAACTAATGAAAAACTGTTTTTT. Its protein product is CAHKEPATNEKLFF. The rearrangement joins TRBV12-5 to TRBJ1-4, with D unclear. Germline values: CDR1 LGHNT, CDR2 FRNRAP. V lost 11 bases and J 0 bases, leaving 13 bases between the germline ends. This CDR3 comprises 14 residues.